A single sample gave rise to the 27 T cell receptor beta chains below, sequenced in a study of T cells in Graves' hyperthyroidism and ophthalmopathy. RNA transcripts yielded amplified TCR beta CDR3 regions. The TCR CDR3 was amplified in a first-round RT-PCR using the HTBI primer set. TCRdb ran MiXCR on the multiplex PCR reads and lists one entry per CDR3 protein. The sample has roughly 630,000 distinct CDR3 sequences, 15% to 18% seen once. The specimen sequenced was blood. The receptors were gathered from a woman aged 25 to 45 with Graves' hyperthyroidism.

This sequence joins TRBV28 and TRBJ2-7, with 7 bases fitting TRBD1. The CDR3 is 14 amino acids. V was clipped by 7 bases and J by 2 bases; unmatched bases: 8. Per the germline V gene, CDR1 is MDHEN and CDR2 is SYDVKM. In DNA form, the CDR3 reads TGTGCCAGCACTACTTTCGGGACAGCCTACGAGCAGTACTTC. Amino acid sequence: CASTTFGTAYEQYF.

A note on this clonotype: A much larger clonotype is one base distant, so this may be a read error. The rearrangement links TRBV7-9 to TRBJ2-7, with TRBD2 matching 7 bases. The trim removed 3 bases at V and 4 bases at J, leaving 9 bases unmatched. The CDR3 sequence is 15 residues long. Germline V gives CDR1 SEHNR, CDR2 FQNEAQ (reference sequence). CDR3 DNA: TGTGCCAGCAGCTTCCCCGAGACTAGCACTTACGAGCAGTACTTC. Protein product: CASSFPETSTYEQYF. The whole variable domain, remainder taken from reference TRBV7-9 and TRBJ2-7, is DTGVSQNPRHKITKRGQNVTFRCDPISEHNRLYWYRQTLGQGPEFLTYFQNEAQLEKSRLLSDRFSAERPKGSFSTLEIQRTEQGDSAMYLCASSFPETSTYEQYFGPGTRLTVT.

The chain uses TRBV19 and TRBJ2-1; TRBD2 aligns across 9 bases. CDR1 and CDR2 (germline): LNHDA, SQIVND (reference sequence). This CDR3 has 16 amino acids. V shed 0 bases, J shed 6 bases, and the junction held 6 bases outside the gene matches. The CDR3 sequence is CASSIDLAGGRNEQFF. CDR3 nucleotide sequence: TGTGCCAGTAGTATAGATCTGGCGGGGGGGCGCAATGAGCAGTTCTTC.

This clonotype has at least ten counts. The chain uses TRBV28 and TRBJ1-5, with 12 positions matching TRBD1. Germline V lookup: CDR1 MDHEN, CDR2 SYDVKM. Unmatched junction bases numbered 11, after V lost 5 bases and J lost 0 bases. This CDR3 has 19 residues. The CDR3 DNA sequence: TGTGCCAGCAGTCAACCGGGGACAGGGGGCCTTTATAGCAATCAGCCCCAGCATTTT. As protein: CASSQPGTGGLYSNQPQHF.

In its sample, this clonotype was seen a few times. J is TRBJ2-7 and V is TRBV19, with D tentatively TRBD2 (5 bases). Germline V gene lookup returns CDR1 LNHDA and CDR2 SQIVND (reference sequence). This CDR3 region has 13 residues. The V end was cut by 3 bases, the J end by 6 bases, with 12 bases between. This chain's CDR3 is CASSMVEGAEQYF. CDR3 nucleotide sequence: TGTGCCAGTAGTATGGTTGAGGGAGCCGAGCAGTACTTC.

The CDR3 loop reads CASSQVAGGPYNEQFF. The CDR3 DNA sequence: TGTGCCAGCAGCCAAGTCGCGGGAGGGCCCTACAATGAGCAGTTCTTC. V is TRBV4-2 and J is TRBJ2-1, with TRBD2 identical over 9 bases. This CDR3 contains 16 residues. Germline values: CDR1 LGHNA, CDR2 YNFKEQ. The trim removed 1 base at V and 2 bases at J, leaving 3 bases unmatched.

This clonotype appeared many times. CDR3 loop: CASSFGSSGPEVTDTQYF. CDR3 in DNA: TGCGCCAGCAGCTTTGGGTCTAGCGGGCCCGAAGTCACAGATACGCAGTATTTT. The rearrangement uses TRBV5-1 and TRBJ2-3, with 8 bases identical to TRBD2. Germline V gene data show CDR1 as SGHRS and CDR2 as YFSETQ. The CDR3 has 18 amino acids. Unmatched junction bases numbered 13, after V lost 2 bases and J lost 2 bases.

At least ten counts were recorded for this clonotype. The rearrangement uses TRBV7-8 and TRBJ2-1; 10 nucleotides align to TRBD2. The CDR3 has 16 residues. The germline gives CDR1 SGHVS, CDR2 FQNEAQ. V was clipped by 5 bases and J by 4 bases; unmatched bases: 8. The CDR3 reads CASSARTSGYYNEQFF. The DNA of the CDR3 is TGTGCCAGCAGCGCCCGGACTAGCGGATATTACAATGAGCAGTTCTTC.

The V call is TRBV19, the J call TRBJ2-5; D remains unclear. The CDR3 runs 13 residues. The ends were cut back, 3 bases at V and 4 bases at J, with 9 bases in the middle. CDR1 is LNHDA, CDR2 SQIVND, per germline (reference sequence). The CDR3 nucleotides read TGTGCCAGTAGTATTGGGGATCGAGAGACCCAGTACTTC. Translation: CASSIGDRETQYF.

The chain's CDR3 is CASSLSGRPYTGELFF. For the CDR3, the DNA is TGTGCCAGCAGCCTTAGCGGGAGGCCCTACACCGGGGAGCTGTTTTTT. J is TRBJ2-2 and V is TRBV11-3; 10 nucleotides align to TRBD2. V shed 5 bases and J 3 bases; nucleotides not matched to a gene: 6. This CDR3 is built from 16 residues. Germline values: CDR1 SGHNT, CDR2 YENEEA.

This clonotype came up many times. The chain has TRBV7-2 and TRBJ2-7, with 11 bases identical to TRBD1. J gave up 6 bases and V 5 bases, and 9 bases lay outside the gene matches. The CDR3 runs to 15 residues. CDR1 SGHTA and CDR2 FQGNSA come from the germline V gene. The CDR3, as DNA: TGTGCCAGCAGCACAACAGGACAGGGGGCAACCGAGCAGTACTTC. Its protein is CASSTTGQGATEQYF.

This clonotype was seen at least ten times. The rearrangement links TRBV7-2 to TRBJ2-2, with TRBD2 matching 8 bases. V gave up 2 bases and J gave up 5 bases; unmatched junction bases: 4. Germline lookup yields CDR1 SGHTA and CDR2 FQGNSA. There are 15 residues in the CDR3. As DNA, the CDR3 is TGTGCCAGCAGCTTAAGCGGGAGTGGGACCGGGGAGCTGTTTTTT. This codes for CASSLSGSGTGELFF.

This clonotype turned up a few times. The chain has TRBV2 and TRBJ2-3; 8 bases match TRBD1. CDR1 and CDR2 from the germline V gene are SNHLY and FYNNEI. The trim removed 8 bases at V and 5 bases at J, leaving 9 bases unmatched. CDR3 length: 14 amino acids. In DNA form, the CDR3 reads TGTGCCAGCGATCAGGAACAGGGGGGAGATACGCAGTATTTT. This sequence encodes CASDQEQGGDTQYF.

This clonotype was seen a handful of times. The genes are TRBV7-9 and TRBJ2-6; TRBD2 is a possible D gene (5 bases). Per germline, CDR1 SEHNR and CDR2 FQNEAQ (reference sequence). Trimming shortened V by 5 bases and J by 1 base, and 6 bases separated the two germline ends. CDR3 size: 14 residues. The CDR3 DNA reads TGTGCCAGCAGCCGGGGTTCTGGGGCCAACGTCCTGACTTTC. It is translated as CASSRGSGANVLTF.

This clonotype was found many times. The rearrangement joins TRBV6-1 to TRBJ2-7; D perhaps matches TRBD1 (6 bases). This CDR3 has 15 amino acids. Germline CDR1 MNHNS, CDR2 SASEGT. V was shortened by 4 bases and J by 7 bases, with 20 bases between the two germline ends. The CDR3 region is CASSALGQGIGEQYF. The CDR3 DNA reads TGTGCCAGCAGTGCCCTGGGGCAGGGGATAGGGGAGCAGTACTTC.

This clonotype was observed at least ten times. The chain recombines TRBV7-9 with TRBJ2-1; tentative D call: TRBD1 (7 bases). The CDR3 runs to 16 residues. Germline lookup yields CDR1 SEHNR and CDR2 FQNEAQ (reference sequence). V was clipped by 1 base and J by 8 bases, with 18 bases between them. This chain's CDR3 is CASSLDVRQGGHEQFF. CDR3 coding DNA: TGTGCCAGCAGCTTAGATGTTCGGCAGGGGGGCCATGAGCAGTTCTTC.

This clonotype was observed a handful of times. The genes are TRBV29-1 and TRBJ1-2; 7 bases match TRBD1. The length of the CDR3 is 11 residues. The germline gives CDR1 SQVTM, CDR2 ANQGSEA. The V segment lost 6 bases and the J segment 2 bases; nucleotides outside the gene matches: 0. The DNA of the CDR3 is TGCAGCGTGACAGGGAACTATGGCTACACCTTC. This encodes CSVTGNYGYTF. The full variable domain, with the rest looked up from reference TRBV29-1 and TRBJ1-2, is SAVISQKPSRDICQRGTSLTIQCQVDSQVTMMFWYRQQPGQSLTLIATANQGSEATYESGFVIDKFPISRPNLTFSTLTVSNMSPEDSSIYLCSVTGNYGYTFGSGTRLTVV.

This clonotype showed up many times. V and J are TRBV20-1 and TRBJ2-7; 15 nucleotides match TRBD2. The CDR3 totals 13 residues. CDR1 is DFQATT, CDR2 SNEGSKA, per germline (reference sequence). V trimming: 6 bases; J trimming: 8 bases; junction bases outside the gene matches: 5. This CDR3 is CSARTSGRAQQYF. The CDR3 region has the DNA TGCAGTGCGAGGACTAGCGGGAGGGCCCAGCAGTACTTC.

This clonotype was seen only a few times. The V call is TRBV11-2, the J call TRBJ1-6; D is unclear. V lost 0 bases and J 8 bases, leaving 11 bases between the germline ends. Germline V gene data show CDR1 as SGHAT and CDR2 as FQNNGV. This CDR3 spans 15 amino acids. The DNA for the CDR3 is TGTGCCAGCAGCTTAGAAGAGGAGCGGCATTCACCCCTCCACTTT. It is translated as CASSLEEERHSPLHF.

This clonotype turned up a few times. CDR3 DNA: TGTGCCAGCAGTTACGTGGACCGGGACGCCGATGGCTACACCTTC. This encodes CASSYVDRDADGYTF. The V gene is TRBV6-6, the J gene TRBJ1-2, with TRBD1 as a possible D gene (5 bases). Germline CDR1 reads MNHNY; CDR2 reads SVGAGI (reference sequence). V was cut by 2 bases and J by 6 bases, with 16 bases left in between. The CDR3 spans 15 residues.

This clonotype has only a few counts. The chain recombines TRBV20-1 with TRBJ1-2; no clear D. Germline assignment: CDR1 DFQATT and CDR2 SNEGSKA (reference sequence). V was clipped by 5 bases and J by 4 bases, with 17 bases between them. The CDR3 runs 14 residues. The CDR3 nucleotides read TGCAGTGCTTCGAGACGGCTCGAATTCTATGGCTACACCTTC. It yields the protein CSASRRLEFYGYTF.

This clonotype was seen more than once but under ten times. J is TRBJ2-7 and V is TRBV5-1; D ambiguous. The CDR3 contains 15 residues. Trimming stripped 0 bases from V and 3 bases from J, with 13 bases between. CDR1 and CDR2 from the germline V gene are SGHRS and YFSETQ. CDR3 amino acids: CASSLGVLTNYEQYF. The CDR3 DNA follows: TGCGCCAGCAGCTTGGGGGTCCTAACTAACTACGAGCAGTACTTC.

Only a few counts were recorded for this clonotype. The V and J genes are TRBV13 and TRBJ2-7; D may be TRBD1 or TRBD2 (5 bases each). Germline V lookup: CDR1 PRHDT, CDR2 FYEKMQ (reference sequence). This CDR3 has 14 residues. Trimming shortened V by 4 bases and J by 3 bases, and 13 bases separated the two germline ends. CDR3 bases: TGTGCCAGCAGCTCGGGACCAGTTCACTACGAGCAGTACTTC. Encoded protein: CASSSGPVHYEQYF.

This clonotype was recorded many times. The chain employs TRBV7-9 and TRBJ2-7, with D tentatively TRBD2 (6 bases). Between the trimmed V and J ends, which lost 5 bases and 6 bases, there was a span of 14 bases. Germline CDR1 and CDR2: SEHNR and FQNEAQ (reference sequence). There are 13 residues in the CDR3. The CDR3, as DNA: TGTGCCAGCAGCACGGGACTCACGGGCGAGCAGTACTTC. This codes for CASSTGLTGEQYF.

This clonotype was observed at least ten times. V and J are TRBV2 and TRBJ2-7; D perhaps matches TRBD1 (6 bases). CDR3 length: 14 amino acids. V dropped 6 bases and J dropped 2 bases, with 14 bases sitting between them. Germline CDR1 SNHLY, CDR2 FYNNEI. CDR3 loop: CASRRIQGAYEQYF. For the CDR3, the DNA is TGTGCCAGCAGACGAATACAGGGAGCCTACGAGCAGTACTTC.

This clonotype was observed many times. V and J are TRBV11-2 and TRBJ2-2; either TRBD1 or TRBD2 may supply D (5 bases each). The CDR3 totals 17 residues. V was trimmed by 0 bases and J by 4 bases, leaving 15 bases between them. The germline V gene encodes CDR1 SGHAT and CDR2 FQNNGV. CDR3 loop: CASSLDSGSSLTGELFF. DNA for the CDR3: TGTGCCAGCAGCTTAGACTCAGGGAGTAGTCTCACCGGGGAGCTGTTTTTT.

The sample holds a few counts of this clonotype. The CDR3 is CAWSIPGIGEQYF. CDR3 DNA: TGTGCCTGGAGTATTCCAGGGATCGGCGAGCAGTACTTC. This chain links TRBV30 with TRBJ2-7, with TRBD1 as a possible D gene (5 bases). The germline gives CDR1 GTSNPN, CDR2 SVGIG (reference sequence). Trimming shortened V by 2 bases and J by 6 bases, and 14 bases separated the two germline ends. The CDR3 is 13 amino acids.